The table lists the clone carrying this T cell receptor (beta chain) with a count of one. Its antigen is unknown. Genomic DNA, serving as template, underwent TCR beta VDJ and CDR3 profiling. From the reads, TCRdb called clonotypes with MiXCR, one entry per CDR3 protein. The sample yields some 280,000 distinct CDR3 sequences, around 60% seen once. The sample belongs to a study of CD8+CD57+ T cells in acquired aplastic anemia. Germline loops: CDR1 LNHDA, CDR2 SQIVND (reference sequence). This CDR3 is 14 amino acids long. V dropped 5 bases and J dropped 6 bases, with 15 bases sitting between them. Overall study findings and caveats: Significant differences in CD8+ Simpson's diversity were not observed between patients and controls.

Sequenced material: sorted CD4+, CD8+, or CD8+CD57+ T cells (not recorded which) from PBMCs. The V and J genes are TRBV19 and TRBJ2-3; TRBD2 might be the D (7 bases). This TCR was sampled from a human donor with severe aplastic anemia or a healthy control (not recorded which). This chain's CDR3 is CASSVGGVDDTQYF. In nucleotides, the CDR3 is TGTGCCAGTAGTGTAGGGGGGGTTGATGATACGCAGTATTTT.